The 3 T cell receptor beta chains below were found in one sample sequenced in a study of Graves' ophthalmopathy and Graves' hyperthyroidism. RNA transcripts provided the template for amplifying TCR beta CDR3 regions. Second-round multiplex PCR came after first-round RT-PCR with HTBI primers. TCRdb reprocessed the multiplex PCR reads with MiXCR, giving one entry per CDR3 protein. The sample carries roughly 610,000 distinct CDR3 sequences, about 20% recorded once. The specimen was peripheral blood. These receptors were taken from a woman under 30 with stable Graves' hyperthyroidism. Some clones in this sample may be carry-over from other donors' samples.

This clonotype appeared many times. The chain combines TRBV5-6 with TRBJ2-7; a possible D gene is TRBD2 (6 bases). The CDR3 has 15 amino acids. Germline V CDR1 and CDR2: SGHDT, YYEEEE. V gave up 3 bases and J gave up 0 bases, with 13 bases separating them. CDR3 nucleotide sequence: TGTGCCAGCAGCTCGGGACTTCCTAGCTCCTACGAGCAGTACTTC. As protein: CASSSGLPSSYEQYF.

V and J are TRBV6-2 or TRBV6-3 and TRBJ2-5, with D unresolved. The CDR3 is made up of 13 amino acids. Per germline, CDR1 MNHEY and CDR2 SVGEGT. Trimming cost V 2 bases and J 9 bases, with 13 bases left between them. For the CDR3, the DNA is TGTGCCAGCAGTTACGAGGCAGTGTTGGCCCAGTACTTC. Translating it yields CASSYEAVLAQYF.

At least ten counts were recorded for this clonotype. The V and J genes are TRBV5-1 and TRBJ1-2; D is undetermined. The CDR3 runs to 14 residues. CDR1 and CDR2 from the germline V gene are SGHRS and YFSETQ. The V end lost 0 bases, the J end lost 2 bases, and 8 bases lay between the germline ends. The CDR3 DNA follows: TGCGCCAGCAGCTTGGTTGCCGGGAACTATGGCTACACCTTC. Translated: CASSLVAGNYGYTF. The full variable domain, in which reference TRBV5-1 and TRBJ1-2 provide the parts outside the CDR3, is KAGVTQTPRYLIKTRGQQVTLSCSPISGHRSVSWYQQTPGQGLQFLFEYFSETQRNKGNFPGRFSGRQFSNSRSEMNVSTLELGDSALYLCASSLVAGNYGYTFGSGTRLTVV.